Following are 23 T cell receptor beta chains from one sample sequenced in a study of blood T cell repertoires in COVID-19. TCRdb's copy holds only in-frame clones and misses some; the assay was immunoSEQ multiplex PCR. This sample has about 200,000 clones, with around 86% found just once. Sample: PBMCs or T cells enriched from blood (not recorded which). The receptors shown here come from a woman aged 40 to 49 with acute COVID-19.

There are a few counts of this clone. This rearrangement joins TRBV7-9 to TRBJ1-2; 7 bases are a match to TRBD1. CDR1 and CDR2 from the germline V gene are SEHNR and FQNEAQ (reference sequence). This CDR3 contains 14 residues. The trim removed 2 bases at V and 4 bases at J, leaving 4 bases unmatched. The CDR3: CASSLLDRAYGYTF. CDR3 bases: TGTGCCAGCAGCTTACTCGACAGGGCCTATGGCTACACCTTC.

J is TRBJ2-5 and V is TRBV27; a possible D gene is TRBD2 (5 bases). Trimming stripped 4 bases from V and 3 bases from J, with 24 bases between. The germline V gene has CDR1 MNHEY and CDR2 SMNVEV (reference sequence). The CDR3 has 18 amino acids. The CDR3 loop reads CASSSPRPGVGDEETQYF. The CDR3 bases are TGTGCCAGCAGTTCCCCTCGCCCCGGTGTGGGAGACGAAGAGACCCAGTACTTC.

This clone was observed a single time. The chain joins TRBV4-1 to TRBJ1-5; no firm D call. This CDR3 region has 16 residues. CDR1 MGHRA and CDR2 YSYEKL come from the germline V gene. Between the trimmed V and J ends, which lost 0 bases and 5 bases, there was a span of 14 bases. This CDR3 is CASSQDGNRRDQPQHF. For the CDR3, the DNA is TGCGCCAGCAGCCAAGATGGGAACCGGAGGGATCAGCCCCAGCATTTT.

The rearrangement joins TRBV6-5 to TRBJ2-7, with 8 bases aligning to TRBD1. In germline, CDR1 is MNHEY, CDR2 SVGAGI. This CDR3 comprises 14 residues. Trimming removed 0 bases from V and 6 bases from J; junction bases left unmatched: 4. CDR3 DNA sequence: TGTGCCAGCAGTTACTCGATGGGGACAGGCGAGCAGTACTTC. Translation: CASSYSMGTGEQYF.

This clone was found once. The rearrangement links TRBV18 to TRBJ1-5; the D is unclear. V gave up 4 bases and J gave up 6 bases, with 16 bases separating them. Germline CDR1 and CDR2: KGHSH and LQKENI. The CDR3 consists of 15 residues. The CDR3 DNA follows: TGTGCCAGCTCACTTAGGGAGGGTTTCGGTCAGCCCCAGCATTTT. Its translation: CASSLREGFGQPQHF.

This clone appeared a few times. CDR3 in DNA: TGTGCCAGCACCCTATCCCGGGTGCGCACCGGGGAGCTGTTTTTT. This translates into CASTLSRVRTGELFF. The chain links TRBV27 to TRBJ2-2; no definite D call. Between the trimmed V and J ends, which lost 7 bases and 4 bases, there was a span of 16 bases. Germline V gene data show CDR1 as MNHEY and CDR2 as SMNVEV (reference sequence). The CDR3 is made up of 15 amino acids.

The chain joins TRBV19 to TRBJ2-1, with D perhaps TRBD1 (6 bases). V shed 6 bases and J shed 3 bases, with 15 bases lying between them. The CDR3 consists of 15 residues. Germline CDR1 is LNHDA and CDR2 is SQIVND (reference sequence). The CDR3 loop is CASRNVGGFYNEQFF. The CDR3 region has the DNA TGTGCCAGTAGGAACGTAGGGGGTTTCTACAATGAGCAGTTCTTC.

This chain links TRBV28 with TRBJ2-1, with D possibly matching TRBD1 (6 bases). The V gene's germline CDR1 is MDHEN and CDR2 SYDVKM. The CDR3 has 15 amino acids. V lost 7 bases, J lost 5 bases, and 18 bases lay in between. This chain's CDR3 is CASILRGQHHNEQFF. CDR3 bases: TGTGCCAGCATTCTTAGAGGACAGCACCACAATGAGCAGTTCTTC. Drawing the rest from reference TRBV28 and TRBJ2-1, the complete variable domain is DVKVTQSSRYLVKRTGEKVFLECVQDMDHENMFWYRQDPGLGLRLIYFSYDVKMKEKGDIPEGYSVSREKKERFSLILESASTNQTSMYLCASILRGQHHNEQFFGPGTRLTVL.

The chain combines TRBV19 with TRBJ1-5; 10 bases agree with TRBD1. CDR1 and CDR2 (germline): LNHDA, SQIVND (reference sequence). Losses at the gene ends were 10 bases for V and 5 bases for J; bases not matched to a gene: 8. The CDR3 has 14 residues. CDR3 in DNA: TGTGCCACGTCCCGGGACAGGGGCGATCAGCCCCAGCATTTT. Its protein is CATSRDRGDQPQHF.

The chain uses TRBV9 and TRBJ2-3; TRBD2 might be the D (5 bases). CDR3 length: 14 amino acids. The germline V gene encodes CDR1 SGDLS and CDR2 YYNGEE. Trimming removed 4 bases from V and 4 bases from J, with 13 bases in between. The CDR3 sequence is CASSTRGVADTQYF. The CDR3 DNA reads as TGTGCCAGCAGCACCCGGGGAGTCGCAGATACGCAGTATTTT.

The chain has TRBV3-1 (or the pseudogene TRBV3-2) and TRBJ2-3; 11 bases align to TRBD2. The CDR3 loop spans 19 amino acids. From germline, CDR1 is LGHDT and CDR2 YNNKEL (reference sequence). Losses at the gene ends were 3 bases for V and 11 bases for J; bases not matched to a gene: 22. Here the CDR3 DNA reads TGTGCCAGCAGCCATCATAGGACTAGCGGGCCAATAACCCCAGCGGGGCAGTATTTT. Protein product: CASSHHRTSGPITPAGQYF.

The rearrangement links TRBV27 to TRBJ2-7; TRBD1 agrees at 10 bases. The CDR3 is made up of 16 amino acids. The junction had 11 bases not matched to a gene; V was cut back by 3 bases and J by 6 bases. Germline V CDR1 and CDR2: MNHEY, SMNVEV (reference sequence). The CDR3 nucleotides read TGTGCCAGCAGTTTTTTTCGCCGGGACAGGGGCAGCGAGCAGTACTTC. Amino acids: CASSFFRRDRGSEQYF.

This rearrangement joins TRBV11-2 to TRBJ2-7; TRBD2 matches 7 bases. The CDR3 totals 15 residues. J was trimmed by 4 bases and V by 4 bases; bases with no gene match: 10. Germline V lookup: CDR1 SGHAT, CDR2 FQNNGV. The DNA for the CDR3 is TGTGCCAGCAGCTCCCCCGGGACTAAAGCTTACGAGCAGTACTTC. Amino acid sequence: CASSSPGTKAYEQYF. Looking up the rest from reference TRBV11-2 and TRBJ2-7 gives the full variable domain: EAGVAQSPRYKIIEKRQSVAFWCNPISGHATLYWYQQILGQGPKLLIQFQNNGVVDDSQLPKDRFSAERLKGVDSTLKIQPAKLEDSAVYLCASSSPGTKAYEQYFGPGTRLTVT.

The J gene is TRBJ1-1, the V gene TRBV29-1; the match to TRBD1 covers 9 bases. The junction had 10 bases not matched to a gene; V was cut back by 7 bases and J by 10 bases. The length of the CDR3 is 12 residues. CDR1 SQVTM and CDR2 ANQGSEA come from the germline V gene. CDR3 loop: CSGGGQGARAFF. The CDR3 DNA is TGCAGCGGGGGGGGACAGGGAGCCCGAGCTTTCTTT.

A single count supports this clone. The V call is TRBV4-1, the J call TRBJ2-2; 9 bases agree with TRBD1. The trim removed 3 bases at V and 8 bases at J, leaving 7 bases unmatched. CDR1 is MGHRA, CDR2 YSYEKL, per germline. This CDR3 is built from 15 residues. The CDR3 loop reads CASSQTGQGSGELFF. CDR3 bases: TGCGCCAGCAGCCAGACGGGACAGGGTTCAGGGGAGCTGTTTTTT.

This rearrangement joins TRBV9 to TRBJ2-1; 7 bases match TRBD2. The CDR3 length is 15 residues. Trimming took 3 bases from V and 3 from J; bases not matched to a gene: 6. Germline CDR1 reads SGDLS; CDR2 reads YYNGEE. The chain's CDR3 is CASSGSSGNYNEQFF. The DNA for the CDR3 is TGTGCCAGCAGCGGCTCTAGCGGTAACTACAATGAGCAGTTCTTC.

V usage is TRBV18 and J usage is TRBJ1-1; D is unresolved. V lost 2 bases to trimming and J lost 2 bases, with 9 bases between them. Germline CDR1 and CDR2: KGHSH and LQKENI. This CDR3 has 14 residues. The CDR3 loop reads CASSPTRSNTEAFF. In DNA, the CDR3 is TGTGCCAGCTCACCAACAAGGAGTAACACTGAAGCTTTCTTT.

CDR3 nucleotides: TGCAGCGTTGAAGTCGTTCGGGGGGCTGAGACCCAGTACTTC. Protein product: CSVEVVRGAETQYF. The J gene is TRBJ2-5, the V gene TRBV29-1; D may be TRBD2 (7 bases). V gave up 1 base and J gave up 5 bases, with 14 bases separating them. Germline-derived CDR1 and CDR2 are SQVTM and ANQGSEA. This CDR3 is 14 amino acids long.

The rearrangement joins TRBV19 to TRBJ2-3; TRBD2 matches at 10 bases. CDR1 LNHDA and CDR2 SQIVND come from the germline V gene (reference sequence). Trimming took 7 bases from V and 3 from J; bases not matched to a gene: 7. This CDR3 region has 15 residues. Here the CDR3 DNA reads TGTGCCAGTACCAAGACTAGCGGGTGGACAGATACGCAGTATTTT. It encodes CASTKTSGWTDTQYF.

The chain couples TRBV29-1 to TRBJ2-1, with 8 positions matching TRBD2. The CDR3 has 14 amino acids. Germline V gives CDR1 SQVTM, CDR2 ANQGSEA. The V gene end was trimmed by 5 bases and the J gene end by 9 bases; junction bases not matched to a gene: 12. CDR3: CSVRSGSGIFEQFF. The CDR3 DNA is TGCAGCGTTAGGTCAGGTAGCGGGATCTTTGAGCAGTTCTTC.

V gene TRBV5-1 combines with J gene TRBJ2-5, with D perhaps matching TRBD1 (7 bases). The CDR3 is 14 residues long. The germline CDR1 and CDR2 sequences are SGHRS and YFSETQ. V gave up 2 bases and J gave up 5 bases, with 13 bases separating them. The CDR3 bases are TGCGCCAGCAGCTTTAAGGGGGCGGGGGAGACCCAGTACTTC. Protein product: CASSFKGAGETQYF. The whole variable domain, remainder taken from reference TRBV5-1 and TRBJ2-5, is KAGVTQTPRYLIKTRGQQVTLSCSPISGHRSVSWYQQTPGQGLQFLFEYFSETQRNKGNFPGRFSGRQFSNSRSEMNVSTLELGDSALYLCASSFKGAGETQYFGPGTRLLVL.

V gene TRBV28 combines with J gene TRBJ1-4; TRBD1 might be the D (5 bases). Germline CDR1 reads MDHEN; CDR2 reads SYDVKM. V was cut by 7 bases and J by 11 bases, with 17 bases left in between. This CDR3 spans 13 amino acids. The CDR3 DNA reads TGTGCCAGCACTATGGGGCCCCACGGGAAACTGTTTTTT. Its protein is CASTMGPHGKLFF.

This chain links TRBV25-1 with TRBJ1-4; D gene ambiguous. Trimming shortened V by 8 bases and J by 4 bases, and 14 bases separated the two germline ends. The germline V gene has CDR1 MGHDK and CDR2 SYGVNS. The CDR3 totals 14 residues. CDR3: CASSERGNNEKLFF. CDR3 sequence (DNA): TGTGCCAGCTCCGAAAGAGGGAATAATGAAAAACTGTTTTTT. Complete variable domain (other parts from reference TRBV25-1 and TRBJ1-4): EADIYQTPRYLVIGTGKKITLECSQTMGHDKMYWYQQDPGMELHLIHYSYGVNSTEKGDLSSESTVSRIRTEHFPLTLESARPSHTSQYLCASSERGNNEKLFFGSGTQLSVL.